One sample yielded the 10 T cell receptor beta chains listed below, sequenced in a study of blood T cell repertoires in COVID-19. Using immunoSEQ multiplex PCR, the repertoire was profiled, and TCRdb retains in-frame clones only, with some absent. The table includes 55,000 or so clones, around nine tenths detected once. The sequencing input was peripheral blood. All receptors come from a man between 60 and 70 years old with active COVID-19.

The V gene is TRBV7-3, the J gene TRBJ2-7; 9 nucleotides agree with TRBD2. V was pared by 4 bases and J by 2 bases, with 15 bases of the junction left unmatched. Germline V lookup: CDR1 SGHTA, CDR2 FQGTGA. The length of the CDR3 is 18 residues. For the CDR3, the DNA is TGTGCCAGCAGCTCGCCGGGACTAGCAGGTCTTTTAGCCTACGAGCAGTACTTC. This codes for CASSSPGLAGLLAYEQYF.

The rearrangement joins TRBV29-1 to TRBJ2-7; TRBD1 aligns across 8 bases. Trimming removed 7 bases from V and 7 bases from J; junction bases left unmatched: 6. The CDR3 is 11 residues long. The germline gives CDR1 SQVTM, CDR2 ANQGSEA. The CDR3 is CSGQGAEEQYF. For the CDR3, the DNA is TGCAGCGGCCAGGGGGCTGAAGAGCAGTACTTC.

The chain carries TRBV19 and TRBJ1-4; D uncertain. V was trimmed by 3 bases and J by 7 bases, leaving 6 bases between them. The CDR3 has 12 amino acids. CDR1 and CDR2 (germline): LNHDA, SQIVND (reference sequence). The CDR3 sequence is CASSIGVEKLFF. Written as DNA, the CDR3 is TGTGCCAGTAGTATCGGGGTTGAAAAACTGTTTTTT.

The J gene is TRBJ2-7, the V gene TRBV12-5; 7 nucleotides match TRBD2. CDR1 is LGHNT, CDR2 FRNRAP, per germline. The CDR3 extends over 15 amino acids. With 2 bases clipped from V and 4 bases from J, the junction kept 8 bases outside the gene matches. CDR3 DNA sequence: TGTGCTAGTGGTTTGTTGGCGGGGAGGGCGTACGAGCAGTACTTC. It yields the protein CASGLLAGRAYEQYF.

The DNA for the CDR3 is TGTGCCAGTACCCCGACCGGGACAGGTTACGAGACCCAGTACTTC. Translating it yields CASTPTGTGYETQYF. This sequence joins TRBV19 and TRBJ2-5, with 8 bases lining up with TRBD1. CDR3 length equals 15 residues. The trim removed 7 bases at V and 5 bases at J, leaving 12 bases unmatched. The germline gives CDR1 LNHDA, CDR2 SQIVND (reference sequence).

This clone has just one count. The V gene is TRBV7-2, the J gene TRBJ2-7; TRBD2 matches 9 bases. Trimming took 3 bases from V and 2 from J; bases not matched to a gene: 8. The CDR3 runs 16 residues. CDR1 and CDR2 from the germline V gene are SGHTA and FQGNSA. CDR3 residues: CASSLGGTSIPYEQYF. The CDR3 nucleotides read TGTGCCAGCAGCTTGGGGGGGACTAGCATCCCCTACGAGCAGTACTTC.

A word on this clone: Other nucleotide sequences in the sample specify the same CDR3. The chain combines TRBV19 with TRBJ1-5; 7 nucleotides agree with TRBD1. CDR1 is LNHDA, CDR2 SQIVND, per germline (reference sequence). V was clipped by 3 bases and J by 4 bases; unmatched bases: 3. This CDR3 has 14 residues. CDR3 bases: TGTGCCAGTAGTATCCGGGACAGTAATCAGCCCCAGCATTTT. This sequence encodes CASSIRDSNQPQHF.

In its sample, this clone was seen a few times. This rearrangement joins TRBV29-1 to TRBJ1-1; D might be TRBD1 (5 bases). The germline V gene encodes CDR1 SQVTM and CDR2 ANQGSEA. The length of the CDR3 is 10 residues. The V end lost 4 bases, the J end lost 12 bases, and 12 bases lay between the germline ends. This CDR3 is CSVVKDTTFF. In DNA, the CDR3 is TGCAGCGTTGTGAAGGACACGACTTTCTTT. Using reference TRBV29-1 and TRBJ1-1 for the parts outside the CDR3, the full variable domain is SAVISQKPSRDICQRGTSLTIQCQVDSQVTMMFWYRQQPGQSLTLIATANQGSEATYESGFVIDKFPISRPNLTFSTLTVSNMSPEDSSIYLCSVVKDTTFFGQGTRLTVV.

This chain joins TRBV6-2 or TRBV6-3 and TRBJ1-5, with 7 bases aligning to TRBD1. The germline CDR1 and CDR2 sequences are MNHEY and SVGEGT. This CDR3 spans 17 amino acids. After removal of 4 bases from V and 1 base from J, the junction contained 10 bases not matched to a gene. The CDR3 spells CASSFVRGTGSNQPQHF. The CDR3 DNA follows: TGTGCCAGCAGTTTCGTCAGGGGGACGGGAAGCAATCAGCCCCAGCATTTT.

The genes are TRBV7-9 and TRBJ1-6; D call uncertain. The V end lost 5 bases, the J end lost 0 bases, and 5 bases lay between the germline ends. Germline CDR1 and CDR2: SEHNR and FQNEAQ (reference sequence). CDR3 length: 14 amino acids. This CDR3 is CASSHSSYNSPLHF. The CDR3 DNA is TGTGCCAGCAGCCATAGCTCCTATAATTCACCCCTCCACTTT.